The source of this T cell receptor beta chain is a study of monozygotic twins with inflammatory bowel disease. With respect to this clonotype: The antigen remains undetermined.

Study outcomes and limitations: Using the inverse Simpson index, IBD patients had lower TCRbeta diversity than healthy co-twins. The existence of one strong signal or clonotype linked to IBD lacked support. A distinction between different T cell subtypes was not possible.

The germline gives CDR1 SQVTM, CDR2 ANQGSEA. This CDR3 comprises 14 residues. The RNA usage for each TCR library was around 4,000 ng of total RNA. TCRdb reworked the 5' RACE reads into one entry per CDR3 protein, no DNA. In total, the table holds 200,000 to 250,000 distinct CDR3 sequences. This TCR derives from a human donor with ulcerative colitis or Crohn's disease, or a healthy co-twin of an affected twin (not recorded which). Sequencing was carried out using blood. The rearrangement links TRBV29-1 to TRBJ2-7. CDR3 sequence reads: CSVEDPTSSYEQYF.